What follows are 27 T cell receptor beta chains derived from one specimen sequenced in a study of cytomegalovirus exposure and HLA in healthy donors. Primers for the PCR totalled 60 Vbeta and 13 Jbeta. TCRdb's copy holds only in-frame clones and misses some; the assay was immunoSEQ multiplex PCR. Of 55,000 to 80,000 clones detected, 65% to 70% appear once; the ten largest clones hold 2% to 2.5%. The material sequenced was PBMCs. These receptors all stem from a woman aged 30 to 39 in good health and CMV-seronegative.

The chain uses TRBV5-4 and TRBJ2-5, with 9 bases fitting TRBD1. V lost 4 bases, J lost 9 bases, and 13 bases stayed unmatched. This CDR3 region has 15 residues. Germline V gene data show CDR1 as SGHNT and CDR2 as YYREEE (reference sequence). Written as DNA, the CDR3 is TGTGCCAGCAGCCGTTCCGGGACAGGGTCTGGTGCCCAGTACTTC. This encodes CASSRSGTGSGAQYF. The full variable domain, its missing parts supplied by reference TRBV5-4 and TRBJ2-5, is ETGVTQSPTHLIKTRGQQVTLRCSSQSGHNTVSWYQQALGQGPQFIFQYYREEENGRGNFPPRFSGLQFPNYSSELNVNALELDDSALYLCASSRSGTGSGAQYFGPGTRLLVL.

This clone was counted between two and nine times. The J gene is TRBJ1-2, the V gene TRBV14; D uncertain. The CDR3 consists of 13 residues. Trimming cost V 3 bases and J 3 bases, with 8 bases left between them. The germline gives CDR1 SGHDN, CDR2 FVKESK. CDR3 loop: CASSQSPDYGYTF. In nucleotides, the CDR3 is TGTGCCAGCAGCCAGTCCCCTGACTATGGCTACACCTTC. Filled out from reference TRBV14 and TRBJ1-2, the complete variable domain reads EAGVTQFPSHSVIEKGQTVTLRCDPISGHDNLYWYRRVMGKEIKFLLHFVKESKQDESGMPNNRFLAERTGGTYSTLKVQPAELEDSGVYFCASSQSPDYGYTFGSGTRLTVV.

The chain links TRBV19 to TRBJ1-5, with 7 bases that match TRBD1. The CDR3 consists of 13 residues. The junction had 7 bases not matched to a gene; V was cut back by 7 bases and J by 7 bases. The V gene's germline CDR1 is LNHDA and CDR2 SQIVND (reference sequence). CDR3 DNA: TGTGCCAGTAACCAAGGGGGCGGGCAGCCCCAGCATTTT. Protein sequence: CASNQGGGQPQHF.

This clone turned up a few times. V and J are TRBV4-3 and TRBJ2-5; 8 bases match TRBD1. Germline trimming cut 2 bases from V and 5 bases from J; bases unmatched to any gene: 7. The CDR3 is 15 amino acids. CDR1 LGHNA and CDR2 YSLEER come from the germline V gene. The CDR3 protein is CASSQTGQGWETQYF. CDR3 coding DNA: TGCGCCAGCAGCCAAACCGGACAGGGTTGGGAGACCCAGTACTTC.

The chain employs TRBV28 and TRBJ2-1; 7 bases are a match to TRBD2. CDR1 is MDHEN and CDR2 is SYDVKM in the germline V gene. J lost 0 bases, V lost 4 bases, and 6 bases had no gene match. The length of the CDR3 is 16 residues. This CDR3 is CASSSLASYSYNEQFF. Here the CDR3 DNA reads TGTGCCAGCAGTTCACTAGCGTCTTACTCCTACAATGAGCAGTTCTTC.

This clone has only a few counts. The J gene is TRBJ1-1, the V gene TRBV7-9; D gene ambiguous. Germline V CDR1 and CDR2: SEHNR, FQNEAQ (reference sequence). This CDR3 region has 14 residues. V was trimmed by 7 bases and J by 0 bases, leaving 12 bases between them. The CDR3 protein is CASNQQNLNTEAFF. The CDR3 bases are TGTGCCAGCAACCAACAGAACTTGAACACTGAAGCTTTCTTT. Supplemented by reference TRBV7-9 and TRBJ1-1, the full variable domain reads DTGVSQNPRHKITKRGQNVTFRCDPISEHNRLYWYRQTLGQGPEFLTYFQNEAQLEKSRLLSDRFSAERPKGSFSTLEIQRTEQGDSAMYLCASNQQNLNTEAFFGQGTRLTVV.

Here the CDR3 DNA reads TGTGCCAGCAGAACAGGGGCCTACGAGCAGTACTTC. It codes for CASRTGAYEQYF. The chain has TRBV28 and TRBJ2-7, with TRBD1 matching 7 bases. Trimming cost V 6 bases and J 2 bases; bases outside gene matches: 1. The germline gives CDR1 MDHEN, CDR2 SYDVKM. This CDR3 has 12 residues.

To note about this clone: This may come from a read error, since a much larger clone is one base off. This chain uses TRBV4-1 with TRBJ2-5, with 8 bases identical to TRBD2. The tail of the sequence fits TRBJ2-7 better, so the J call may be wrong. This CDR3 spans 15 amino acids. Per germline, CDR1 MGHRA and CDR2 YSYEKL. The CDR3 loop reads CASRQIAGFSYEQYF. In nucleotides, the CDR3 is TGCGCCAGCAGACAAATAGCGGGGTTCTCCTACGAGCAGTACTTC.

This clone came up a few times. The CDR3: CASRKVGGNSPLHF. The CDR3 DNA reads TGTGCCAGCAGGAAGGTCGGGGGGAATTCACCCCTCCACTTT. The chain has TRBV6-5 and TRBJ1-6; D possibly corresponds to TRBD1 (5 bases). V was pared by 6 bases and J by 7 bases, with 13 bases between. Per germline, CDR1 MNHEY and CDR2 SVGAGI. The CDR3 is 14 residues long.

The chain has TRBV2 and TRBJ2-5, with 7 bases lining up with TRBD2. The germline V gene encodes CDR1 SNHLY and CDR2 FYNNEI. Trimming cost V 4 bases and J 1 base; bases outside gene matches: 6. This CDR3 is 15 amino acids long. CDR3 amino acids: CASSAGLPIQETQYF. CDR3 DNA sequence: TGTGCCAGCAGTGCGGGACTACCGATCCAAGAGACCCAGTACTTC.

The gene calls are TRBV5-1 and TRBJ2-5; perhaps TRBD2 as D (6 bases). With 4 bases removed from V and 3 bases from J, the gap between germline ends came to 13 bases. The CDR3 covers 14 residues. The germline V gene has CDR1 SGHRS and CDR2 YFSETQ. CDR3 coding DNA: TGCGCCAGCAGCCTGGGGGGAGAGAAAGAGACCCAGTACTTC. This translates into CASSLGGEKETQYF.

J is TRBJ1-1 and V is TRBV7-3, with D perhaps TRBD1 (6 bases). The germline V gene has CDR1 SGHTA and CDR2 FQGTGA. CDR3 length: 15 amino acids. V shed 5 bases and J shed 6 bases, with 19 bases lying between them. The CDR3 DNA is TGTGCCAGCAGCCAAGGATTGGGGGCGATGGCTGAAGCTTTCTTT. It translates to CASSQGLGAMAEAFF.

This clone was counted between two and nine times. This chain joins TRBV19 and TRBJ1-4; 7 bases align to TRBD1. Unmatched junction bases numbered 9, after V lost 3 bases and J lost 8 bases. The CDR3 is made up of 15 amino acids. CDR1 and CDR2 (germline): LNHDA, SQIVND (reference sequence). Here the CDR3 DNA reads TGTGCCAGTAGTATTGTTGACAGGGTCGGGGAAAAACTGTTTTTT. This encodes CASSIVDRVGEKLFF.

Notes on this clone: Other nucleotide sequences in the sample specify the same CDR3. The genes are TRBV7-2 and TRBJ2-3; a weak D match, TRBD2 (5 bases). The CDR3 consists of 13 residues. Trimming removed 0 bases from V and 4 bases from J, with 5 bases in between. The germline gives CDR1 SGHTA, CDR2 FQGNSA. CDR3 coding DNA: TGTGCCAGCAGCTTAGCGAGGGCAGATACGCAGTATTTT. Its translation is CASSLARADTQYF. The full variable domain, rest sourced from reference TRBV7-2 and TRBJ2-3, is GAGVSQSPSNKVTEKGKDVELRCDPISGHTALYWYRQSLGQGLEFLIYFQGNSAPDKSGLPSDRFSAERTGGSVSTLTIQRTQQEDSAVYLCASSLARADTQYFGPGTRLTVL.

This clone was recorded a few times. Other DNA sequences within the sample encode an identical CDR3. J is TRBJ2-1 and V is TRBV9; TRBD2 aligns across 7 bases. This CDR3 is built from 15 residues. After removal of 0 bases from V and 3 bases from J, the junction contained 3 bases not matched to a gene. CDR1 is SGDLS, CDR2 YYNGEE, per germline. This CDR3 is CASSVAGGSYNEQFF. CDR3 in DNA: TGTGCCAGCAGCGTAGCCGGGGGGAGCTACAATGAGCAGTTCTTC.

This clone was observed a few times. The rearrangement joins TRBV19 to TRBJ2-7; 9 bases map to TRBD1. After removal of 4 bases from V and 0 bases from J, the junction contained 4 bases not matched to a gene. CDR1 LNHDA and CDR2 SQIVND come from the germline V gene (reference sequence). The CDR3 consists of 15 residues. DNA of the CDR3: TGTGCCAGTAGTAAGGGACAGGGAAGCTCCTACGAGCAGTACTTC. Protein: CASSKGQGSSYEQYF. The whole variable domain, filled in from reference TRBV19 and TRBJ2-7, reads DGGITQSPKYLFRKEGQNVTLSCEQNLNHDAMYWYRQDPGQGLRLIYYSQIVNDFQKGDIAEGYSVSREKKESFPLTVTSAQKNPTAFYLCASSKGQGSSYEQYFGPGTRLTVT.

V gene TRBV5-4 combines with J gene TRBJ2-1; 16 nucleotides align to TRBD2. CDR3 length: 15 amino acids. Per the germline V gene, CDR1 is SGHNT and CDR2 is YYREEE (reference sequence). The junction had 1 base not matched to a gene; V was cut back by 2 bases and J by 8 bases. Written as DNA, the CDR3 is TGTGCCAGCAGCTTAGGGACTAGCGGGGGGGATGAGCAGTTCTTC. Its translation is CASSLGTSGGDEQFF.

The rearrangement links TRBV7-2 to TRBJ2-7; 7 positions agree with TRBD1. CDR3 size: 15 residues. In germline, CDR1 is SGHTA, CDR2 FQGNSA. The V segment lost 6 bases and the J segment 4 bases; nucleotides outside the gene matches: 12. CDR3 loop: CASSGNPGQIYEQYF. CDR3 DNA sequence: TGTGCCAGCAGTGGAAATCCGGGACAGATTTACGAGCAGTACTTC.

The V and J genes are TRBV6-1 and TRBJ1-2, with a tentative D call TRBD1 (5 bases). This CDR3 is 14 amino acids long. V dropped 0 bases and J dropped 6 bases, with 11 bases sitting between them. The germline gives CDR1 MNHNS, CDR2 SASEGT. The CDR3 DNA reads TGTGCCAGCAGTGAAGCTCTGGCAGGGAATGGCTACACCTTC. Its protein is CASSEALAGNGYTF.

The chain is built from TRBV29-1 and TRBJ1-1; D is undetermined. The germline V gene encodes CDR1 SQVTM and CDR2 ANQGSEA. The CDR3 runs to 11 residues. With 6 bases removed from V and 4 bases from J, the gap between germline ends came to 9 bases. CDR3 nucleotide sequence: TGCAGCGTACTTCGACTCACTGAAGCTTTCTTT. Residues: CSVLRLTEAFF.

The J gene is TRBJ2-5, the V gene TRBV18; D not certain. Germline CDR1 is KGHSH and CDR2 is LQKENI. V gave up 1 base and J gave up 4 bases, with 4 bases separating them. The CDR3 length is 12 residues. Written as DNA, the CDR3 is TGTGCCAGCTCACCACGCGGAGAGACCCAGTACTTC. As protein: CASSPRGETQYF.

The CDR3 nucleotides read TGTGCCAGCTCACCTGACAGGGGGCTGAAAGATACGCAGTATTTT. Translation gives CASSPDRGLKDTQYF. V is TRBV18 and J is TRBJ2-3; 10 nucleotides agree with TRBD1. The CDR3 totals 15 residues. Unmatched junction bases numbered 5, after V lost 3 bases and J lost 5 bases. Germline values: CDR1 KGHSH, CDR2 LQKENI.

This chain connects TRBV11-2 to TRBJ2-5, with TRBD2 as a possible D gene (6 bases). This CDR3 region has 17 residues. Between the trimmed V and J ends, which lost 2 bases and 0 bases, there was a span of 16 bases. CDR1 and CDR2 (germline): SGHAT, FQNNGV. The CDR3 DNA sequence: TGTGCCAGCAGCTTAATCCGCTCCCCGGGGGACCAAGAGACCCAGTACTTC. It yields the protein CASSLIRSPGDQETQYF.

The chain carries TRBV6-5 and TRBJ2-7, with a tentative D call TRBD2 (6 bases). CDR1 and CDR2 from the germline V gene are MNHEY and SVGAGI. This CDR3 has 16 residues. The germline V and J ends were trimmed by 0 bases and 3 bases, with 15 bases remaining between them. In nucleotides, the CDR3 is TGTGCCAGCAGTTACTCGAAGCGGGTGATAAGCTACGAGCAGTACTTC. It translates to CASSYSKRVISYEQYF.

J is TRBJ1-1 and V is TRBV19, with no clear D. The CDR3 contains 13 residues. V gave up 3 bases and J gave up 0 bases, with 5 bases separating them. The V gene's germline CDR1 is LNHDA and CDR2 SQIVND (reference sequence). CDR3 loop: CASSMSMNTEAFF. As DNA, the CDR3 is TGTGCCAGTAGTATGTCAATGAACACTGAAGCTTTCTTT.

The CDR3 region has the DNA TGTGCCAGCAGCTTATTCGGCGGGACTAGCGAGGATACGCAGTATTTT. Translation: CASSLFGGTSEDTQYF. The J gene is TRBJ2-3, the V gene TRBV7-3, with 10 bases lining up with TRBD2. In germline, CDR1 is SGHTA, CDR2 FQGTGA. The V segment lost 2 bases and the J segment 6 bases; nucleotides outside the gene matches: 8. This CDR3 has 16 amino acids.

This clone was counted a few times. The chain combines TRBV7-3 with TRBJ2-1; perhaps TRBD1 as D (5 bases). This CDR3 has 15 amino acids. Trimming left V 2 bases short and J 3 bases short, with 11 bases between. Germline V CDR1 and CDR2: SGHTA, FQGTGA. CDR3 sequence reads: CASSLVDSLYNEQFF. The DNA of the CDR3 is TGTGCCAGCAGCTTAGTAGACAGCCTCTACAATGAGCAGTTCTTC.